The present TCR beta chain was sequenced within a study of blood T cell repertoires in COVID-19. Study-wide context: The samples span acute and convalescent COVID-19 from the United States, Italy and Spain. From T cells, B-cell-depleted T cells, or PBMCs came the material, which was cDNA or gDNA.

Germline CDR1 SGDLS, CDR2 YYNGEE. The CDR3 length is 13 residues. The J segment lost 13 bases and the V segment lost 0 bases, leaving 2 bases of the junction unmatched. Original data processing: Reference gene primer amplification gave nucleated cell count estimates. The repertoire was sequenced with immunoSEQ multiplex PCR; TCRdb's copy has only in-frame clones and lacks some. V and J calls and clone size follow that table, whereas D and trimming were derived from the DNA. The sample lists approximately 65,000 clones, over 60% occurring once. Source material: peripheral blood. This receptor was obtained from a human donor in a cohort sampled during active COVID-19. The rearrangement joins TRBV9 to TRBJ2-2, with 11 bases that match TRBD2. CDR3 amino acids: CASSVDLAGGLFF. The DNA for the CDR3 is TGTGCCAGCAGCGTAGACCTAGCGGGAGGGCTGTTTTTT.